This TCR beta chain is from a study of long-term antiretroviral therapy in people with HIV. Across the study: Earliest sampling preceded the 2015 immediate-ART recommendation by about a decade.

The authors ran the immunoSEQ assay, v3.0, at survey level. Only in-frame clones appear in the TCRdb table, and some are missing; sequencing was by immunoSEQ multiplex PCR. The sample has under 45,000 clones; roughly four fifths are singletons. The CDR3 runs to 15 residues. Trimming at V came to 6 bases and at J to 1 base, leaving 6 bases not matched to a gene. CDR1 and CDR2 (germline): SNHLY, FYNNEI. This sequence joins TRBV2 and TRBJ1-5, with TRBD1 matching 7 bases. Specimen: unsorted PBMCs, collected 1 year after starting antiretroviral therapy. The clonotype comes from a young man with HIV. Here the CDR3 reads CASSPNRGSNQPQHF. DNA for the CDR3: TGTGCCAGCAGCCCGAACAGGGGCAGCAATCAGCCCCAGCATTTT.